This T cell receptor beta chain was recorded in a study of blood T cell repertoires in COVID-19. CDR3 size: 14 residues. Germline lookup yields CDR1 LGHNA and CDR2 YNFKEQ. Losses at the gene ends were 4 bases for V and 6 bases for J; bases not matched to a gene: 6. Cohort allocation depended upon clinical history that participants reported. Two consecutive negative NP/OP PCR tests, clearance, or resolved symptoms defined Cohort 3 recovery. This clone was detected a few times. The table came from immunoSEQ multiplex PCR; TCRdb's copy has only in-frame clones and leaves some out. The sample shows around 220,000 clones, approximately 90% of them seen only once.

The chain has TRBV4-2 and TRBJ1-1; 9 bases align to TRBD1. The material sequenced was PBMCs or T cells enriched from blood (not recorded which). The sequence was obtained from a young woman who had recovered from COVID-19. The CDR3 loop reads CASSPPGQGPEAFF. The CDR3 bases are TGTGCCAGCAGCCCCCCGGGACAGGGACCTGAAGCTTTCTTT.